What follows are 18 T cell receptor beta chains derived from one specimen sequenced in a study of blood T cell repertoires in COVID-19. Here immunoSEQ multiplex PCR was the method, and the copy in TCRdb shows in-frame clones only, minus some. The sample has 150,000 to 200,000 clones; 85% to 90% are singletons. The specimen was PBMCs or T cells enriched from blood (not recorded which). Receptors were obtained from a woman between 40 and 55 years old in a cohort exposed to, infected with or recovered from COVID-19 (not recorded which).

The CDR3 DNA reads TGCGCCAGCAGCTTGGGCGCTAGCGGCAACACCGGGGAGCTGTTTTTT. Translation gives CASSLGASGNTGELFF. The V call is TRBV5-1, the J call TRBJ2-2, with 7 bases matching TRBD2. Germline V CDR1 and CDR2: SGHRS, YFSETQ. Trimming at V came to 0 bases and at J to 2 bases, leaving 4 bases not matched to a gene. The CDR3 consists of 16 residues.

The rearrangement joins TRBV15 to TRBJ1-2; D unresolved. Looked up from germline, CDR1 is LNHNV and CDR2 is YYDKDF (reference sequence). The CDR3 covers 16 residues. Deletions cut 0 bases from V and 6 bases from J, with 17 bases between. CDR3 coding DNA: TGTGCCACCAGCAGAGATTTGGGCAGCCCTGCTCATGGCTACACCTTC. It translates to CATSRDLGSPAHGYTF.

This clone was recorded once. The chain recombines TRBV6-5 with TRBJ1-6; D is uncertain. Germline loops: CDR1 MNHEY, CDR2 SVGAGI. The CDR3 extends over 11 amino acids. V lost 11 bases, J lost 11 bases, and 13 bases lay in between. The CDR3 spells CACQKSPPLHF. The CDR3 DNA is TGTGCCTGCCAAAAGAGTCCACCCCTCCACTTT.

About this clone: An end of the junction differs from the germline gene, which may be a read error. The CDR3 DNA follows: TGTGCCAGCAGCTTATCATTAACAGCCGAGCAGTACTTC. As protein: CASSLSLTAEQYF. V gene TRBV27 combines with J gene TRBJ2-7; D is uncertain. The CDR3 has 13 amino acids. The germline V gene has CDR1 MNHEY and CDR2 SMNVEV (reference sequence).

The chain uses TRBV27 and TRBJ2-1, with 8 nucleotides matching TRBD2. This CDR3 contains 16 residues. Germline-derived CDR1 and CDR2 are MNHEY and SMNVEV (reference sequence). V lost 0 bases to trimming and J lost 0 bases; unmatched junction nucleotides: 1. The CDR3 DNA reads TGTGCCAGCAGTTTATCGAGCGGGAGCTCCTACAATGAGCAGTTCTTC. Translated: CASSLSSGSSYNEQFF.

V gene TRBV27 combines with J gene TRBJ1-1; no definite D call. CDR1 and CDR2 from the germline V gene are MNHEY and SMNVEV (reference sequence). The CDR3 sequence is 14 residues long. V gave up 2 bases and J gave up 6 bases, with 13 bases separating them. The CDR3 DNA reads TGTGCCAGCAGTTTAAGGAGGGAACACGCTGAAGCTTTCTTT. Residues: CASSLRREHAEAFF.

The V and J genes are TRBV4-1 and TRBJ1-6, with 7 bases matching TRBD1. This CDR3 comprises 14 residues. J lost 4 bases, V lost 4 bases, and 1 base had no gene match. Per germline, CDR1 MGHRA and CDR2 YSYEKL. This chain's CDR3 is CASSLGQYNSPLHF. The CDR3, as DNA: TGCGCCAGCAGCCTGGGACAGTATAATTCACCCCTCCACTTT.

The rearrangement uses TRBV4-1 and TRBJ1-1; 11 nucleotides match TRBD1. Germline loops: CDR1 MGHRA, CDR2 YSYEKL. This CDR3 is built from 14 residues. V dropped 4 bases and J dropped 14; count of bases not matched to a gene: 12. CDR3 protein: CASSPRTGTGGSFF. CDR3 coding DNA: TGCGCCAGCAGCCCACGAACCGGGACAGGGGGGTCATTCTTT.

The chain has TRBV19 and TRBJ1-1, with 8 bases aligning to TRBD1. After removal of 0 bases from V and 1 base from J, the junction contained 4 bases not matched to a gene. Germline V CDR1 and CDR2: LNHDA, SQIVND (reference sequence). The CDR3 totals 16 residues. The CDR3 sequence: CASSIDPGTGNTEAFF. CDR3 DNA: TGTGCCAGTAGTATAGATCCCGGGACAGGGAACACTGAAGCTTTCTTT.

The chain has TRBV28 and TRBJ2-3; D is possibly TRBD1 (6 bases). Per the germline V gene, CDR1 is MDHEN and CDR2 is SYDVKM. V gave up 8 bases and J gave up 4 bases, with 13 bases separating them. CDR3 length equals 13 residues. The CDR3 nucleotides are TGTGCCAGCGTGAGAGGGGGTGCAGATACGCAGTATTTT. It translates to CASVRGGADTQYF.

The chain has TRBV12-3 or TRBV12-4 and TRBJ1-1; perhaps TRBD1 as D (6 bases). V lost 3 bases, J lost 8 bases, and 13 bases lay in between. The CDR3 has 13 amino acids. The CDR3: CASSFEGGREAFF. In nucleotides, the CDR3 is TGTGCCAGCAGTTTTGAGGGGGGGCGCGAAGCTTTCTTT.

V is TRBV19 and J is TRBJ2-4, with D perhaps matching TRBD2 (6 bases). In germline, CDR1 is LNHDA, CDR2 SQIVND (reference sequence). The V end was cut by 8 bases, the J end by 7 bases, with 18 bases between. The length of the CDR3 is 14 residues. CDR3 DNA: TGTGCCAGTTCGAAGCGGGCTATGGAGAACATTCAGTACTTC. This gives the protein CASSKRAMENIQYF.

The chain carries TRBV2 and TRBJ1-1; tentatively, D is TRBD1 (6 bases). Trimming left V 6 bases short and J 3 bases short, with 14 bases between. Per germline, CDR1 SNHLY and CDR2 FYNNEI. This CDR3 has 14 amino acids. Here the CDR3 DNA reads TGTGCCAGCAGGCCCAGGGGAATGGACACTGAAGCTTTCTTT. It is translated as CASRPRGMDTEAFF.

The chain combines TRBV30 with TRBJ2-1, with 12 positions matching TRBD2. Trimming cost V 3 bases and J 2 bases; bases outside gene matches: 14. The CDR3 totals 19 residues. Germline V gene lookup returns CDR1 GTSNPN and CDR2 SVGIG (reference sequence). In DNA, the CDR3 is TGTGCCTGGAGGGGCGGGGAGGGACTAGCGGGCCATACCTACAATGAGCAGTTCTTC. Protein product: CAWRGGEGLAGHTYNEQFF.

V is TRBV29-1 and J is TRBJ2-5; 10 nucleotides align to TRBD2. The CDR3 has 19 residues. The germline V gene encodes CDR1 SQVTM and CDR2 ANQGSEA. V shed 2 bases, J shed 4 bases, and the junction held 19 bases outside the gene matches. CDR3 DNA: TGCAGCGTTGAAATAAGGCGGGCCAGCGGGAGGGCCCTACGAGAGACCCAGTACTTC. Encoded protein: CSVEIRRASGRALRETQYF.

Details on this clone: Other DNA sequences in this specimen translate into the identical CDR3. This chain links TRBV6-2 or TRBV6-3 with TRBJ2-2; no reliable D call. The CDR3 sequence is 12 residues long. Trimming removed 4 bases at V and 3 bases at J, with 3 bases between. The V gene's germline CDR1 is MNHEY and CDR2 SVGEGT. The CDR3 bases are TGTGCCAGCAGTTCGTACACCGGGGAGCTGTTTTTT. Protein: CASSSYTGELFF.

This clone has a single count. The CDR3, as DNA: TGTGCCAGCAGGCGACCGGGACTCACTGGCAACACTGAAGCTTTCTTT. This codes for CASRRPGLTGNTEAFF. The J gene is TRBJ1-1, the V gene TRBV28; D is possibly TRBD1 (5 bases). Germline V lookup: CDR1 MDHEN, CDR2 SYDVKM. There are 16 residues in the CDR3. V lost 6 bases to trimming and J lost 2 bases, with 19 bases between them.

Here the CDR3 DNA reads TGTGCCAGCAGTTATGATAAGGGAGGCACTGAAGCTTTCTTT. This sequence encodes CASSYDKGGTEAFF. V is TRBV6-6 and J is TRBJ1-1; D is ambiguous. The CDR3 runs to 14 residues. V lost 3 bases and J lost 4, with 12 bases in between. Germline V gene lookup returns CDR1 MNHNY and CDR2 SVGAGI (reference sequence).